This TCR beta chain is drawn from a study of regulatory T cells in long-lasting Graves disease. As regards this clonotype: The antigen is unknown. A much more abundant neighbour one base away suggests this may be a read error.

CDR3 regions were amplified by Arm-PCR using iRepertoire HTBI primers to build TCR beta libraries. TCRdb independently ran MiXCR on the multiplex PCR reads; one entry per CDR3 protein. The sample includes about 210,000 distinct CDR3 sequences, roughly a fifth of them seen just once. The V end was cut by 8 bases, the J end by 0 bases, with 8 bases between. The V gene's germline CDR1 is MNHEY and CDR2 SMNVEV (reference sequence). The CDR3 consists of 12 residues. As to time point: newly diagnosed GD, antithyroid drugs for less than 3 months. The TCR library was made from RNA that had been extracted from PBMCs in TRIzol. General study results and limits: Peripheral blood alone, not thyroid tissue, underwent study. When disease was persistent, TRBV28, TRBJ1-2 and TRBJ2-5 were the favored segments.

These records were also assigned to another study, of T cells in Graves' hyperthyroidism and ophthalmopathy. Turning to that study: Initially, a first-round RT-PCR of the TCR CDR3 employed the HTBI primer set.

The sequence derives from a woman aged 25 to 45 with Graves disease. Here the sequenced sample was peripheral blood mononuclear cells (PBMCs), taken at new diagnosis, from a patient treated with antithyroid drugs. This sequence joins TRBV27 and TRBJ2-7; TRBD1 is a possible D gene (5 bases). The CDR3 region is CASGHVSYEQYF. The CDR3 nucleotides read TGTGCCAGCGGACATGTCTCCTACGAGCAGTACTTC.